Listed here are 21 T cell receptor beta chains from one sample, sequenced in a study of lymphopenia after photon versus proton radiotherapy. Libraries were prepared by immunoSEQ multiplex PCR; TCRdb keeps only in-frame clonotypes and omits some of them. The data show 150,000 to 200,000 clones, with 88% seen just once and approximately 4.8% held by the top ten. Sample: peripheral blood, taken from a patient treated with photon-based radiotherapy. The receptor set was obtained from a man aged 45-65 years with gastric cancer.

This chain links TRBV2 with TRBJ2-7; 10 nucleotides line up with TRBD1. This CDR3 contains 14 residues. Trimming took 5 bases from V and 5 from J; bases not matched to a gene: 6. The germline CDR1 and CDR2 sequences are SNHLY and FYNNEI. The CDR3 region has the DNA TGTGCCAGCAGTCCTGGGACAGGGGTGAACGAGCAGTACTTC. It translates to CASSPGTGVNEQYF.

This clone turned up a few times. The rearrangement links TRBV29-1 to TRBJ2-1, with D possibly being TRBD2 (7 bases). The CDR3 totals 15 residues. Trimming removed 3 bases from V and 3 bases from J, with 15 bases in between. CDR1 and CDR2 (germline): SQVTM, ANQGSEA. The CDR3 loop reads CSVDAGAGDYNEQFF. The CDR3 nucleotides read TGCAGCGTTGATGCGGGGGCAGGGGACTACAATGAGCAGTTCTTC.

The chain carries TRBV5-1 and TRBJ1-1; D perhaps matches TRBD1 (5 bases). Trimming stripped 4 bases from V and 5 bases from J, with 15 bases between. The germline V gene has CDR1 SGHRS and CDR2 YFSETQ. The CDR3 consists of 14 residues. Here the CDR3 DNA reads TGCGCCAGCAGCAGAGAGGGGTTGGAAACTGAAGCTTTCTTT. Translation gives CASSREGLETEAFF.

V gene TRBV6-5 combines with J gene TRBJ1-1; TRBD1 is a possible D gene (5 bases). Trimming pared 8 bases from V and 11 bases from J, leaving 15 bases between. CDR1 MNHEY and CDR2 SVGAGI come from the germline V gene. The CDR3 contains 11 residues. CDR3 in DNA: TGTGCCAGCGTCGGGGGGAAGGGGGCTTTCTTT. Translating it yields CASVGGKGAFF.

The chain has TRBV4-1 and TRBJ2-7; a weak D match, TRBD1 (5 bases). The germline V and J ends were trimmed by 1 base and 3 bases, with 13 bases remaining between them. CDR1 and CDR2 (germline): MGHRA, YSYEKL. The CDR3 has 15 residues. The CDR3 reads CASSQGGQANYEQYF. CDR3 coding DNA: TGCGCCAGCAGCCAAGGGGGCCAGGCCAACTACGAGCAGTACTTC.

The chain links TRBV19 to TRBJ2-7, with 8 positions matching TRBD2. Germline loops: CDR1 LNHDA, CDR2 SQIVND (reference sequence). The CDR3 totals 15 residues. The ends lost 6 bases at V and 1 base at J; junction bases unmatched: 8. The CDR3 nucleotides are TGTGCCAGTAGGGCCACTAGCGGAAGTTCCTACGAGCAGTACTTC. Encoded protein: CASRATSGSSYEQYF.

In the case of this clone: This sample includes further DNA sequences coding for the same CDR3. The V and J genes are TRBV19 and TRBJ2-5, with D tentatively TRBD2 (5 bases). The germline gives CDR1 LNHDA, CDR2 SQIVND (reference sequence). There are 13 residues in the CDR3. V was cut by 1 base and J by 2 bases, with 5 bases left in between. The CDR3 reads CASSIGGQETQYF. CDR3 bases: TGTGCCAGTAGTATAGGAGGGCAAGAGACCCAGTACTTC.

The chain carries TRBV18 and TRBJ2-2, with D uncertain. Trimming shortened V by 8 bases and J by 4 bases, and 11 bases separated the two germline ends. This CDR3 has 13 amino acids. Per germline, CDR1 KGHSH and CDR2 LQKENI. This CDR3 reads CASLTTGTGELFF. Here the CDR3 DNA reads TGTGCCAGCCTAACGACGGGCACCGGGGAGCTGTTTTTT.

The rearrangement links TRBV5-1 to TRBJ2-7, with 9 positions matching TRBD1. The CDR3 loop spans 14 amino acids. The J segment lost 6 bases and the V segment lost 4 bases, leaving 8 bases of the junction unmatched. Germline V gene data show CDR1 as SGHRS and CDR2 as YFSETQ. CDR3: CASSPGTGKGEQYF. The CDR3 DNA is TGCGCCAGCAGCCCCGGGACAGGGAAGGGCGAGCAGTACTTC.

V usage is TRBV11-2 and J usage is TRBJ2-2; TRBD1 matches 7 bases. Germline CDR1 SGHAT, CDR2 FQNNGV. J lost 1 base, V lost 4 bases, and 9 bases had no gene match. This CDR3 spans 17 amino acids. The CDR3 loop is CASSWPPDRQNTGELFF. CDR3 coding DNA: TGTGCCAGCAGCTGGCCCCCGGACAGGCAGAACACCGGGGAGCTGTTTTTT.

The chain uses TRBV2 and TRBJ2-1; D not resolved. Trimming pared 4 bases from V and 9 bases from J, leaving 19 bases between. This CDR3 is built from 15 residues. Germline V CDR1 and CDR2: SNHLY, FYNNEI. The CDR3 protein is CASSVGRGSQGEQFF. The CDR3 DNA sequence: TGTGCCAGCAGTGTTGGTAGAGGTTCACAAGGTGAGCAGTTCTTC.

The chain has TRBV10-1 and TRBJ2-1, with TRBD2 identical over 9 bases. The CDR3 length is 16 residues. The trim removed 5 bases at V and 5 bases at J, leaving 10 bases unmatched. Germline V gene data show CDR1 as WNHNN and CDR2 as SYGVQD (reference sequence). This chain's CDR3 is CASSPFSGSVDNEQFF. The CDR3 DNA is TGCGCCAGCAGTCCTTTTAGCGGGAGTGTCGACAATGAGCAGTTCTTC.

The chain employs TRBV28 and TRBJ2-7; a weak D match, TRBD2 (6 bases). The CDR3 length is 15 residues. The ends were cut back, 6 bases at V and 0 bases at J, with 15 bases in the middle. Per germline, CDR1 MDHEN and CDR2 SYDVKM. This CDR3 is CASRGGQESSYEQYF. The DNA for the CDR3 is TGTGCCAGCAGAGGAGGGCAGGAGAGCTCCTACGAGCAGTACTTC.

The V gene is TRBV6-5, the J gene TRBJ1-1; D is unclear. Trimming removed 2 bases from V and 3 bases from J, with 10 bases in between. CDR1 is MNHEY, CDR2 SVGAGI, per germline. This CDR3 spans 14 amino acids. CDR3 region: CASSYRVVDTEAFF. The CDR3 nucleotides read TGTGCCAGCAGTTACAGGGTGGTTGACACTGAAGCTTTCTTT.

V gene TRBV5-1 combines with J gene TRBJ2-3; D is perhaps TRBD1 (5 bases). Germline V gives CDR1 SGHRS, CDR2 YFSETQ. CDR3 length equals 13 residues. Trimming took 4 bases from V and 6 from J, leaving 12 bases between them. DNA of the CDR3: TGCGCCAGCAGCGTCCTAGGGGCGGATACGCAGTATTTT. Translating gives CASSVLGADTQYF.

J is TRBJ2-7 and V is TRBV5-6, with 7 bases fitting TRBD1. The CDR3 is 16 amino acids. Losses at the gene ends were 4 bases for V and 2 bases for J; bases not matched to a gene: 12. Germline assignment: CDR1 SGHDT and CDR2 YYEEEE. The CDR3 DNA reads TGTGCCAGCAGCATGATCCCGACAGGGCTAACCTACGAGCAGTACTTC. This encodes CASSMIPTGLTYEQYF.

The chain couples TRBV10-3 to TRBJ2-7; TRBD2 matches 7 bases. This CDR3 contains 15 residues. With V trimmed by 2 bases and J by 1 base, 5 bases remained unmatched. Germline V gives CDR1 ENHRY, CDR2 SYGVKD. The CDR3 sequence: CAISEGASGSYEQYF. The CDR3 DNA is TGTGCCATCAGTGAGGGGGCTAGCGGATCCTACGAGCAGTACTTC.

The J gene is TRBJ2-3, the V gene TRBV7-2; D remains ambiguous. Germline CDR1 is SGHTA and CDR2 is FQGNSA. The ends were cut back, 1 base at V and 4 bases at J, with 3 bases in the middle. CDR3 length: 12 amino acids. In DNA, the CDR3 is TGTGCCAGCAGCTTAGTCCCAGATACGCAGTATTTT. It codes for CASSLVPDTQYF.

J is TRBJ1-5 and V is TRBV5-1, with 8 bases aligning to TRBD1. The CDR3 runs 17 residues. With 4 bases clipped from V and 7 bases from J, the junction kept 16 bases outside the gene matches. Germline CDR1 and CDR2: SGHRS and YFSETQ. The CDR3 DNA reads as TGCGCCAGCAGCAGAGAACCCCTCGGACAGGGTATACAGCCCCAGCATTTT. Protein product: CASSREPLGQGIQPQHF.

The CDR3 bases are TGTGCCAGCAGTAACTCTGGGGGCACCCCGCGGCCCCAGCATTTT. Its protein product is CASSNSGGTPRPQHF. The chain carries TRBV28 and TRBJ1-5, with TRBD1 as a possible D gene (6 bases). Germline lookup yields CDR1 MDHEN and CDR2 SYDVKM. The CDR3 runs to 15 residues. V dropped 5 bases and J dropped 9 bases, with 20 bases sitting between them.

The chain couples TRBV27 to TRBJ1-5; 7 bases are shared with TRBD1. After removal of 6 bases from V and 4 bases from J, the junction contained 9 bases not matched to a gene. This CDR3 region has 15 residues. The germline V gene has CDR1 MNHEY and CDR2 SMNVEV (reference sequence). In DNA form, the CDR3 reads TGTGCCAGCAGGCCCGACAGGGTAAGGAATCAGCCCCAGCATTTT. It is translated as CASRPDRVRNQPQHF.